The clone carrying this T cell receptor beta chain occurred a few times. This entry comes from a study of Ad26.COV2.S vaccination and SARS-CoV-2 variants. Documented treatment: some 20 received Ad26.COV2.S at low or high dose, single or two shots; 5 received placebo; per-sample allocation not given. Samples analyzed were those drawn on day 63 after the first vaccine or placebo injection. The V gene's germline CDR1 is SGHDT and CDR2 YYEEEE. CDR3 length: 15 residues. V dropped 4 bases and J dropped 3 bases, with 14 bases sitting between them. Assay used: immunoSEQ multiplex PCR; TCRdb lists only in-frame clones, some missing. This table has around 300,000 clones, 70% to 90% appearing once.

This receptor was obtained from a person between 18 and 65 years old who received the Ad26.COV2.S COVID-19 vaccine or a placebo. The specimen comprised peripheral blood, sampled in a trial of Ad26.COV2.S vaccine versus placebo. The chain has TRBV5-6 and TRBJ2-1; tentatively, D is TRBD2 (6 bases). CDR3 nucleotide sequence: TGTGCCAGCAGCCGAAGACTAGACCACTACAATGAGCAGTTCTTC. Translating gives CASSRRLDHYNEQFF.